This T cell receptor (beta chain) was identified in a study of shared clonotypes between healthy human individuals. Study findings and constraints: Clonotypes shared by all four sorted-subset donors had higher generation probabilities than non-shared clonotypes.

Between the trimmed V and J ends, which lost 6 bases and 2 bases, there was a span of 13 bases. The CDR3 has 14 residues. Germline lookup yields CDR1 MDHEN and CDR2 SYDVKM. Assay: immunoSEQ multiplex PCR; the TCRdb copy retains only in-frame clones and omits some. The repertoire holds over a million clones, with over 95% as singletons. Donation came from healthy HIV-negative adults that had no recent acute infections or vaccinations. The split of CD4+ cells yielded CD45RA+ naive and CD45RA-negative memory subsets. About this clone itself: Its antigen remains unidentified.

V usage is TRBV28 and J usage is TRBJ1-2, with D unclear. What was sequenced was naive CD4+ T cells sorted from blood. Subset noted: CD45RA+ positively selected. The TCR was taken from a man under 40 in good health. DNA for the CDR3: TGTGCCAGCAGGCTGGGAGGAGCCAACTATGGCTACACCTTC. Its translation: CASRLGGANYGYTF.